In this sample, the clone carrying this TCR beta chain turned up a few times. Its antigen is currently unknown. Germline V gene lookup returns CDR1 SGHTA and CDR2 FQGNSA. V was cut by 5 bases and J by 4 bases, with 6 bases left in between. This CDR3 is 13 amino acids long. The data stem from a study of naive and memory T cell subsets. Study-wide points: Over 85% of naive TCR sequences appeared only once, unlike memory subsets. Naive repertoires, especially CD8, held a few larger clonotypes, possibly memory cells re-expressing CD45RA.

An equimolar mix of two oligonucleotides served as the beta constant-region primer for TRBC1 and TRBC2. Ligated cDNA was amplified by four rounds of PCR with nested alpha and beta constant-region primers and SP2. TCRdb independently ran MiXCR on the UMI-ligation and nested PCR reads; one entry per CDR3 protein. The table has about 90,000 distinct CDR3 sequences, about 11% seen once. This chain connects TRBV7-2 to TRBJ2-6, with D unresolved. This sequence originates from a human donor in good health. The sequenced sample was naive CD4+ T cells from blood. The CDR3 loop reads CASSPRGANVLTF. In DNA form, the CDR3 reads TGTGCCAGCAGCCCCCGGGGGGCCAACGTCCTGACTTTC. The whole variable domain, remainder taken from reference TRBV7-2 and TRBJ2-6, is GAGVSQSPSNKVTEKGKDVELRCDPISGHTALYWYRQSLGQGLEFLIYFQGNSAPDKSGLPSDRFSAERTGGSVSTLTIQRTQQEDSAVYLCASSPRGANVLTFGAGSRLTVL.